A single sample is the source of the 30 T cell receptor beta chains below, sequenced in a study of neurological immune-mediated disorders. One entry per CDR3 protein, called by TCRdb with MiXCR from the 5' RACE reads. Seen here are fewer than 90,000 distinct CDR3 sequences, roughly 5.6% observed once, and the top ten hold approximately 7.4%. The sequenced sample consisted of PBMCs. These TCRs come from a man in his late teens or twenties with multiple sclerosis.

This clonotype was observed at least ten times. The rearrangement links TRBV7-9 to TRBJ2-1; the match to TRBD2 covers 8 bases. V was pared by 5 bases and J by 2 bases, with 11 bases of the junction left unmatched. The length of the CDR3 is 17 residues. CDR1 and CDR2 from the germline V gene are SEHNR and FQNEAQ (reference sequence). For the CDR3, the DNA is TGTGCCAGCAGCCTCAATCCGGGACTAGGGGCCTACAATGAGCAGTTCTTC. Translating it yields CASSLNPGLGAYNEQFF.

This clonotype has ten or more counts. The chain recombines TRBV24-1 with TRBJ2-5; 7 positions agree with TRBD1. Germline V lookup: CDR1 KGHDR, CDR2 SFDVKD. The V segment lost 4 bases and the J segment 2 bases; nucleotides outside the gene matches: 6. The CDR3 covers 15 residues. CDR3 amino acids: CATSENRQGQETQYF. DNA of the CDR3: TGTGCCACCAGTGAGAATCGACAGGGACAAGAGACCCAGTACTTC.

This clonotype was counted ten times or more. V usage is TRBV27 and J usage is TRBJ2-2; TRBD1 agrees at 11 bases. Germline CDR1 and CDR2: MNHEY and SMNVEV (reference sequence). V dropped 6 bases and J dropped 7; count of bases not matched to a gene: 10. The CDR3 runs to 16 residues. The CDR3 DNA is TGTGCCAGCAGGCTTACCGGGACAGGGGGGATCGGGGAGCTGTTTTTT. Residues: CASRLTGTGGIGELFF.

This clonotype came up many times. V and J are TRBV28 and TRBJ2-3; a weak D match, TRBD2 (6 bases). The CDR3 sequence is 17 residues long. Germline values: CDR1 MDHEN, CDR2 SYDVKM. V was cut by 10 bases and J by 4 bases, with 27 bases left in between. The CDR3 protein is CATVDRWEVWEADTQYF. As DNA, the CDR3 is TGTGCCACCGTCGATCGATGGGAGGTGTGGGAAGCAGATACGCAGTATTTT.

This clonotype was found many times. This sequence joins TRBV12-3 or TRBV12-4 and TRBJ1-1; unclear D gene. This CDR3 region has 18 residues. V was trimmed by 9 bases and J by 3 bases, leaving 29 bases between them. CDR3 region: CASHPSKRGLGWDTEAFF. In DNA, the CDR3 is TGTGCCAGTCACCCTAGCAAGCGAGGTCTGGGGTGGGACACTGAAGCTTTCTTT.

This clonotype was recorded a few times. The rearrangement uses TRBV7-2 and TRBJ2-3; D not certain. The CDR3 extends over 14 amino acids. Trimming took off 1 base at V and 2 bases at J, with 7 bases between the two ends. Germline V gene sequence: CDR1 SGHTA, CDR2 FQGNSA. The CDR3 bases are TGTGCCAGCAGCTTAGATGGGAACACAGATACGCAGTATTTT. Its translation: CASSLDGNTDTQYF.

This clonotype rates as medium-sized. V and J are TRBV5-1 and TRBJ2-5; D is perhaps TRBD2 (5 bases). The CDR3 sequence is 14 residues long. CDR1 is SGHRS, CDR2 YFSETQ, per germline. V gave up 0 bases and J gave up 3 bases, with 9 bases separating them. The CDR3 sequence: CASSLDVGEETQYF. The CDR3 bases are TGCGCCAGCAGCTTGGACGTGGGAGAAGAGACCCAGTACTTC.

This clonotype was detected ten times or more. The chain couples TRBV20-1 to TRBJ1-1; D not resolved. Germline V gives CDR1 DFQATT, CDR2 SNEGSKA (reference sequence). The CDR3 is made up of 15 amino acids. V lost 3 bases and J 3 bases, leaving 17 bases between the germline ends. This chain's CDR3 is CSASRGRIRDTEAFF. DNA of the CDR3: TGCAGTGCTAGTCGAGGCAGGATTAGGGACACTGAAGCTTTCTTT.

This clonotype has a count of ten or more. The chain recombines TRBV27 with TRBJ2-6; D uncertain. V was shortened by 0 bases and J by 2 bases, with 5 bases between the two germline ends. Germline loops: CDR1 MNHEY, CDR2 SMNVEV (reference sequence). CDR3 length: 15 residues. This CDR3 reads CASSLSGTGANVLTF. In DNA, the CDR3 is TGTGCCAGCAGTTTATCAGGGACTGGGGCCAACGTCCTGACTTTC.

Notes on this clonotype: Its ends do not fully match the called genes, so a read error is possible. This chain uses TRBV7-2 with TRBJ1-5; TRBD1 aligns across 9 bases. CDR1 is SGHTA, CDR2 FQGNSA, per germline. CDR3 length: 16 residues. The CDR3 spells CASSLVAGQGNQPQNF. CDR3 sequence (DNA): TGTGCCAGCAGCTTAGTAGCGGGACAGGGCAATCAGCCCCAGAATTTT.

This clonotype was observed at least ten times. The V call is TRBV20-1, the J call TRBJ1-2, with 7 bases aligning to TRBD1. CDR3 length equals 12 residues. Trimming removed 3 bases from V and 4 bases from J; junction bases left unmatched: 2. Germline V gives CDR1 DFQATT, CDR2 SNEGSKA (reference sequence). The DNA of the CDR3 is TGCAGTGCTAGGGGACAGATCTATGGCTACACCTTC. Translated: CSARGQIYGYTF.

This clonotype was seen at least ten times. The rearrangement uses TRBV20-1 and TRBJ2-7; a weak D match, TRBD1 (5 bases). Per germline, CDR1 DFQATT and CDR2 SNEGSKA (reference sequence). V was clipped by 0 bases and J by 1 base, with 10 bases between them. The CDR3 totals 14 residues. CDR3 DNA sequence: TGCAGTGCTAGAGAATTTAGGGGTTCCTACGAGCAGTACTTC. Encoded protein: CSAREFRGSYEQYF.

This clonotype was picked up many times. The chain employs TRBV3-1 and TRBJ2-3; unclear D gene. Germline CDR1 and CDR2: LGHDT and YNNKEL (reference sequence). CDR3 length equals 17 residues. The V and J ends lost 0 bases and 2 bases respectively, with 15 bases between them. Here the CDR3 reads CASSQEGKRLLTDTQYF. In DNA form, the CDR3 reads TGTGCCAGCAGCCAAGAAGGGAAGAGACTCCTCACAGATACGCAGTATTTT.

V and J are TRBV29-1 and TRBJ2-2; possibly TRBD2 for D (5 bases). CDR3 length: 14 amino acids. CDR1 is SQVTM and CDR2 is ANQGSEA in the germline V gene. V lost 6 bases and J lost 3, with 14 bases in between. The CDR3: CSVPEGLDTGELFF. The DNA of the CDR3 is TGCAGCGTCCCCGAGGGATTAGACACCGGGGAGCTGTTTTTT.

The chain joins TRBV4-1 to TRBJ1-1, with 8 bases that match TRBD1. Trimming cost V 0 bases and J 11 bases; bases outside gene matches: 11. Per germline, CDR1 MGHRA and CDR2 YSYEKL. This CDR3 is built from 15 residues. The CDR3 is CASSQEGTGRTRAFF. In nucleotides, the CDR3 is TGCGCCAGCAGCCAAGAGGGGACAGGCCGAACGAGGGCTTTCTTT.

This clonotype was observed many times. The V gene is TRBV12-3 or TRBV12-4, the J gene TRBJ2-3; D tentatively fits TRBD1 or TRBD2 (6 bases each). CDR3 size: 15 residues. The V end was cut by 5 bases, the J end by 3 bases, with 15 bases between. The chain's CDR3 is CASSPRGRGTDTQYF. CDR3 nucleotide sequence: TGTGCCAGCAGTCCCCGGGGGCGAGGGACAGATACGCAGTATTTT.

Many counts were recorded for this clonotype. The CDR3 here is CASSWSQGAVTEAFF. The CDR3 coding sequence is TGCGCCAGCAGCTGGTCACAGGGGGCGGTCACTGAAGCTTTCTTT. This rearrangement joins TRBV5-1 to TRBJ1-1; 9 bases are a match to TRBD1. The germline V gene encodes CDR1 SGHRS and CDR2 YFSETQ. Losses at the gene ends were 3 bases for V and 4 bases for J; bases not matched to a gene: 7. The CDR3 totals 15 residues.

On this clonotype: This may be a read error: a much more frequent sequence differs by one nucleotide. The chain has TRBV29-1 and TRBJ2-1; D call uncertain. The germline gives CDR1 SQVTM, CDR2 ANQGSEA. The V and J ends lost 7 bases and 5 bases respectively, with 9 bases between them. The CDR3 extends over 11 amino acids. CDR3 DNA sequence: TGCAGCGAAAGATTCAACAATGAGCAGTTCTTC. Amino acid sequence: CSERFNNEQFF.

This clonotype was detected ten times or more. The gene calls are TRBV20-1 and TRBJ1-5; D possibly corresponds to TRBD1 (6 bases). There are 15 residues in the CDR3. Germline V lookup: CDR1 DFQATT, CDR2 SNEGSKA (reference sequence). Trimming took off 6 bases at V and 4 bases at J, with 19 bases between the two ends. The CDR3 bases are TGCAGTGCCCAGGTTGGCAGGGGATTTAATCAGCCCCAGCATTTT. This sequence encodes CSAQVGRGFNQPQHF.

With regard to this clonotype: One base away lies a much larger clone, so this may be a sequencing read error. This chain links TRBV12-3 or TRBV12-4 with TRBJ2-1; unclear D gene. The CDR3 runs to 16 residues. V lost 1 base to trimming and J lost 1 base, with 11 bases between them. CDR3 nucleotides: TGTGCCAGCAGTTTAGGGCGGTTAAGATCCTACAATGAGCAGTTCTTC. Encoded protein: CASSLGRLRSYNEQFF.

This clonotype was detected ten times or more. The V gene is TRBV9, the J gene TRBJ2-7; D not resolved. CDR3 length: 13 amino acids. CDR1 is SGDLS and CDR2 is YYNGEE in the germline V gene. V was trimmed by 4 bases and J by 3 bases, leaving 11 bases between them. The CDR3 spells CASSPPDNYEQYF. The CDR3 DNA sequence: TGTGCCAGCAGCCCCCCCGACAACTACGAGCAGTACTTC.

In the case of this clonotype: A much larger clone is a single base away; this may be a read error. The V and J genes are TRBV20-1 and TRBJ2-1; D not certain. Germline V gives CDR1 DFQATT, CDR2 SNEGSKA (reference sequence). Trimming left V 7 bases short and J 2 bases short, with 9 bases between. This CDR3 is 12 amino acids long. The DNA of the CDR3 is TGCAGTGGTCCTTTTGCCTACAATGAGCAGTTCTTC. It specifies CSGPFAYNEQFF.

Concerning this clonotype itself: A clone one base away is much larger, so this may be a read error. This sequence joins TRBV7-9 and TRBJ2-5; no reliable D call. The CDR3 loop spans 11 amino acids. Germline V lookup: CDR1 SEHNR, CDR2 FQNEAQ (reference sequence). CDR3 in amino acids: CASRLDETQYF. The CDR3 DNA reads TGTGCCAGCAGATTAGATGAGACCCAGTACTTC. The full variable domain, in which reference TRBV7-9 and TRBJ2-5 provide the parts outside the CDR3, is DTGVSQNPRHKITKRGQNVTFRCDPISEHNRLYWYRQTLGQGPEFLTYFQNEAQLEKSRLLSDRFSAERPKGSFSTLEIQRTEQGDSAMYLCASRLDETQYFGPGTRLLVL.

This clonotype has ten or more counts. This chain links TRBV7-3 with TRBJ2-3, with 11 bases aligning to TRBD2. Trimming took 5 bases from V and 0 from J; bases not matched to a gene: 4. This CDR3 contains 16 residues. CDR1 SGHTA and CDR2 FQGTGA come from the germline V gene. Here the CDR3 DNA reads TGTGCCAGCAGCCCTGGACTAGCGGGTAGCACAGATACGCAGTATTTT. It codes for CASSPGLAGSTDTQYF.

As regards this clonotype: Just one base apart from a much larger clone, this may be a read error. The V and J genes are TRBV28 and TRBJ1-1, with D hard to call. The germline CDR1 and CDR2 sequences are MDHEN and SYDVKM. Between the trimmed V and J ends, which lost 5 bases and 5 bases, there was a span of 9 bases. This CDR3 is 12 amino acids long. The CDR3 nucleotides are TGTGCCAGCAGTCTAAAGGGTACTGAAGCTTTCTTT. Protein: CASSLKGTEAFF.

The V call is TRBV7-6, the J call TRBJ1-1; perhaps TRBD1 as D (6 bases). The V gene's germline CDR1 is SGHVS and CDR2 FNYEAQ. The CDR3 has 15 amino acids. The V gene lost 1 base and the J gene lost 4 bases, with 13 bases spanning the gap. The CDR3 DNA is TGTGCCAGCAGCTTAGGATCGGGGGCTGCCACTGAAGCTTTCTTT. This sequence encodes CASSLGSGAATEAFF.

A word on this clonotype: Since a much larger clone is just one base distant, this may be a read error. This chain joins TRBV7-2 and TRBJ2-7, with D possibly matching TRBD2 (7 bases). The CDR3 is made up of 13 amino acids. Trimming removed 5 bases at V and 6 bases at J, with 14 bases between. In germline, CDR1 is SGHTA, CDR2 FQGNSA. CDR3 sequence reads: CASSLERGGEQYF. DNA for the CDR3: TGTGCCAGCAGCCTGGAAAGGGGGGGCGAGCAGTACTTC. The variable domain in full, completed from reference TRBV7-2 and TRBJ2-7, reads GAGVSQSPSNKVTEKGKDVELRCDPISGHTALYWYRQSLGQGLEFLIYFQGNSAPDKSGLPSDRFSAERTGGSVSTLTIQRTQQEDSAVYLCASSLERGGEQYFGPGTRLTVT.

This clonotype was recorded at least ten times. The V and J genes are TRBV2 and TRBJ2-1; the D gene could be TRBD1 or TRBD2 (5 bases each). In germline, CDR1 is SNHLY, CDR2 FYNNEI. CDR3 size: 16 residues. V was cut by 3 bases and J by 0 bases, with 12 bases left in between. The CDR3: CASSDPGTTSYNEQFF. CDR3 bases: TGTGCCAGCAGTGACCCCGGGACCACCTCCTACAATGAGCAGTTCTTC. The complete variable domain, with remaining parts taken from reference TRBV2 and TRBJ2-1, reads EPEVTQTPSHQVTQMGQEVILRCVPISNHLYFYWYRQILGQKVEFLVSFYNNEISEKSEIFDDQFSVERPDGSNFTLKIRSTKLEDSAMYFCASSDPGTTSYNEQFFGPGTRLTVL.

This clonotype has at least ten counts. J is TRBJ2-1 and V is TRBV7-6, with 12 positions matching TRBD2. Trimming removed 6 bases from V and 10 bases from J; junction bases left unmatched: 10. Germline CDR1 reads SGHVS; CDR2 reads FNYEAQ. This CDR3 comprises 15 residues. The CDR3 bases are TGTGCCAGCAGTCGACTAGCGGGAGTGCTATCCGAGCAGTTCTTC. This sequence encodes CASSRLAGVLSEQFF. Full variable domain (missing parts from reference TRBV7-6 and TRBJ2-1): GAGVSQSPRYKVTKRGQDVALRCDPISGHVSLYWYRQALGQGPEFLTYFNYEAQQDKSGLPNDRFSAERPEGSISTLTIQRTEQRDSAMYRCASSRLAGVLSEQFFGPGTRLTVL.

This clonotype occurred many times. The CDR3 DNA follows: TGTGCCAGCAGTCTGGGGGCCTCTGGGGCCAACGTCCTGACTTTC. It specifies CASSLGASGANVLTF. This chain connects TRBV12-3 or TRBV12-4 to TRBJ2-6, with D possibly matching TRBD1 (6 bases). Trimming took off 5 bases at V and 0 bases at J, with 8 bases between the two ends. The CDR3 has 15 amino acids.